Described below is a single T cell receptor beta chain sequence and its context. This clone was counted between two and nine times. What this receptor recognizes is not known. Per-base qualities were not stored, and no clone one base away is much larger. The sample belongs to a study of cytomegalovirus exposure and HLA in healthy donors (dated by TCRdb to about 2017). In terms of the full investigation: According to a later analysis, one platform produced both the 110 or so validation repertoires and the roughly 640 repertoires of the first cohort. The aim of the study was to test whether cataloging public T cell receptors could identify signatures of past pathogen exposure. A separate validation cohort of approximately 130 different subjects was used in addition to the approximately 610-subject first cohort. To predict cytomegalovirus infection status, the study brought together high-throughput TCR immunosequencing, statistical association of individual TCRs with disease status, and machine learning. Overall study results and their limits: A later analysis found that TCRs clustered in the first cohort also tended to co-occur in the approximately 120 validation repertoires, with 94% of cluster scores above 0. Across donors, most TCR sequences were observed very rarely, whereas some public TCRs were present in many individuals. A later analysis had no HLA typing for the validation cohort, so co-occurrence there was scored across all 120 repertoires. A total of fewer than 200 TCR beta chains were listed by the study as associated with cytomegalovirus. In vitro tests confirmed that a few of the cytomegalovirus-associated TCR beta chains recognize cytomegalovirus antigens. The authors suggested that the approach could potentially be generalized to other disease states and immunological phenotypes. Cytomegalovirus status was reported to be diagnosed by the classifier with high specificity and sensitivity in both the original and validation cohorts.

CDR1 and CDR2 are read off the germline V gene as MNHNS and SASEGT. Relative to germline, V is missing 6 bases and J is missing 6 bases, with 6 bases of the junction outside any gene match. Including cysteine and phenylalanine, the CDR3 has 15 amino acids. The only DNA kept is the CDR3, 45 bases in frame from the first base. Donors formed part of the validation cohort, which comprised some 120 subjects and was distinct from the first cohort of under 800 subjects. The protocol used for the library was the immunoSEQ multiplex PCR assay. Under the source paper's analysis protocol: A statistical classification framework was built to diagnose cytomegalovirus status from the catalog of TCR beta chain sequences. TCRdb's version of the immuneACCESS table is confined to in-frame rearrangements and falls short of the full clone set. An unresolved V gene accounts for under half of the shortfall where checked; the remainder is of unknown origin. From that table come the V and J calls and clone size; the DNA was used to work out D and trimming. The sample includes about 98,000 clones, with roughly 85% observed a single time. The ten largest account for 3% to 4.5% of the sample.

The chain joins TRBV6-1 to TRBJ1-5; 12 junctional bases match TRBD1. Sequencing used PBMCs. The TCR sequence derives from a woman in her 30s in good health and CMV-seronegative. The CDR3 in this case is CASRPGQGASQPQHF. The bases are TGTGCCAGCAGGCCGGGACAGGGGGCGAGTCAGCCCCAGCATTTT.